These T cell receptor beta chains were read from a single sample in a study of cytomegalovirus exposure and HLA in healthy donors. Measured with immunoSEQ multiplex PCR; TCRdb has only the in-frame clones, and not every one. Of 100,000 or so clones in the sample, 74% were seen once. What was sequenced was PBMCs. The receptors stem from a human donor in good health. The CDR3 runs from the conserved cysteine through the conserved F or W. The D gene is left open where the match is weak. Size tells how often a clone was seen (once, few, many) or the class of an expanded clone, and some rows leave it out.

CASSGRQGASYNSPLHF TGTGCCAGCAGTGGCAGACAGGGAGCCTCCTATAATTCACCCCTCCACTTT . TRBJ1-6 TRBV27 TRBD1
CASSLGGSGPQETQYF TGTGCCAGCAGCCTAGGTGGTAGCGGGCCCCAAGAGACCCAGTACTTC . TRBJ2-5 TRBV7-6 TRBD2
CASSPGLAGARDTQYF TGTGCCAGCAGCCCAGGACTAGCGGGGGCCAGAGATACGCAGTATTTT . TRBJ2-3 TRBV5-6 TRBD2
CASTSSYGYTF TGTGCCAGCACCTCCTCCTATGGCTACACCTTC once TRBJ1-2 TRBV7-9 .
CASSSLTGLGSGGRYEQYF TGTGCCAGCAGTTCACTGACAGGGTTGGGTAGCGGGGGACGCTACGAGCAGTACTTC . TRBJ2-7 TRBV27 TRBD2
CASSVGAYPFNNEQFF TGTGCCAGCAGTGTTGGAGCATACCCATTTAACAATGAGCAGTTCTTC . TRBJ2-1 TRBV6-4 .
CASTGGWAENEKLFF TGTGCCAGCACGGGGGGTTGGGCTGAGAATGAAAAACTGTTTTTT . TRBJ1-4 TRBV6-1 .
CASSSDRNSNQPQHF TGTGCCAGCAGTTCCGACAGGAATAGCAATCAGCCCCAGCATTTT . TRBJ1-5 TRBV6-5 .
CASSQEAGTRYQPQHF TGCGCCAGCAGCCAAGAAGCGGGTACCCGTTATCAGCCCCAGCATTTT . TRBJ1-5 TRBV4-1 .
CASSHQWEGTGSGYTF TGTGCCAGTAGTCACCAATGGGAGGGGACAGGGAGCGGCTACACCTTC . TRBJ1-2 TRBV19 TRBD1
CASGTGFTEAFF TGTGCCAGCGGCACAGGGTTCACTGAAGCTTTCTTT . TRBJ1-1 TRBV2 .
CATSRGSPLSGRNTGELFF TGTGCCACCAGCAGAGGTTCCCCTTTAAGCGGGAGGAACACCGGGGAGCTGTTTTTT few TRBJ2-2 TRBV15 TRBD2
CASSSDRLDSPLHF TGCGCCAGCAGCTCCGACAGGTTGGATTCACCCCTCCACTTT once TRBJ1-6 TRBV5-1 .
CSAELAGGPGGELFF TGCAGCGCGGAACTAGCGGGGGGGCCTGGCGGGGAGCTGTTTTTT . TRBJ2-2 TRBV29-1 TRBD2
CAWSPSDGYTF TGTGCCTGGAGTCCATCGGATGGCTACACCTTC . TRBJ1-2 TRBV30 .
CASSAQGGTYNEQFF TGTGCCAGCAGCGCCCAGGGAGGGACCTACAATGAGCAGTTCTTC . TRBJ2-1 TRBV9 TRBD2
CSVARGWETGELFF TGCAGCGTGGCCCGGGGTTGGGAGACCGGGGAGCTGTTTTTT . TRBJ2-2 TRBV29-1 .
CSAEEATNEKLFF TGCAGCGCCGAGGAGGCAACTAATGAAAAACTGTTTTTT . TRBJ1-4 TRBV29-1 .
CASSLERGQPQHF TGTGCCAGCAGCTTAGAAAGAGGACAGCCCCAGCATTTT few TRBJ1-5 TRBV7-2 .
CASSPRVNWNSPLHF TGTGCCAGTAGCCCCCGGGTCAACTGGAATTCACCCCTCCACTTT . TRBJ1-6 TRBV19 .
CASSVTKSGNTIYF TGTGCCAGTAGTGTGACAAAGTCTGGAAACACCATATATTTT . TRBJ1-3 TRBV19 .
CASSLVWAGSTLNTEAFF TGTGCCAGCAGCTTAGTTTGGGCAGGGTCGACATTGAACACTGAAGCTTTCTTT . TRBJ1-1 TRBV7-2 .
CASRLAGVRRETQYF TGTGCCAGCAGGTTGGCGGGAGTTCGACGAGAGACCCAGTACTTC once TRBJ2-5 TRBV2 TRBD2
CASRFGQINSPLHF TGTGCCAGCAGGTTTGGACAGATCAATTCACCCCTCCACTTT . TRBJ1-6 TRBV6-5 .
CASSILTAPEKLFF TGTGCCAGTAGTATATTGACAGCGCCTGAAAAACTGTTTTTT few TRBJ1-4 TRBV19 .
CASSFGGEQYF TGTGCCAGCAGCTTCGGAGGCGAGCAGTACTTC . TRBJ2-7 TRBV7-2 .
CAVARTDQETQYF TGTGCCGTCGCCCGGACAGATCAAGAGACCCAGTACTTC . TRBJ2-5 TRBV10-3 .
CASSALTGGPLHF TGTGCCAGTAGTGCCCTGACAGGCGGACCCCTCCACTTT few TRBJ1-6 TRBV19 .
CASSRAGGVVNTEAFF TGTGCCAGCAGCAGAGCAGGGGGTGTGGTCAACACTGAAGCTTTCTTT once TRBJ1-1 TRBV5-4 TRBD1
CASRIGGLETQYF TGCGCCAGCAGGATCGGGGGGTTGGAGACCCAGTACTTC . TRBJ2-5 TRBV5-1 TRBD2
CASSQGLGSSYEQYF TGTGCCAGCAGTCAGGGACTGGGGAGCTCCTACGAGCAGTACTTC . TRBJ2-7 TRBV7-2 .
CASSTHGEGSTDTQYF TGCGCCAGCAGCACCCATGGGGAGGGTAGCACAGATACGCAGTATTTT . TRBJ2-3 TRBV5-1 TRBD2
CASSIPTGKGGELFF TGTGCCAGTAGTATTCCCACAGGGAAGGGCGGGGAGCTGTTTTTT . TRBJ2-2 TRBV19 .
CASSFIAKNIQYF TGTGCCAGCAGTTTTATAGCCAAAAACATTCAGTACTTC . TRBJ2-4 TRBV28 .
CAWGARSYEQYF TGTGCCTGGGGGGCCCGCTCCTACGAGCAGTACTTC . TRBJ2-7 TRBV30 .
CASSSYTDTQYF TGTGCCAGCAGTTCTTACACAGATACGCAGTATTTT . TRBJ2-3 TRBV25-1 .
CAWSGRLAGAYEQFF TGTGCCTGGAGTGGACGTCTAGCGGGAGCATATGAGCAGTTCTTC . TRBJ2-1 TRBV30 TRBD2
CASREITGADGYTF TGTGCCAGCAGGGAAATAACAGGGGCGGACGGCTACACCTTC . TRBJ1-2 TRBV28 TRBD1
CASSRVTYNSPLHF TGTGCCAGCTCCAGGGTAACCTATAATTCACCCCTCCACTTT few TRBJ1-6 TRBV6-6 .
CASSQDVARGRVNYNEQFF TGTGCCAGCAGCCAAGATGTGGCCAGGGGGCGCGTCAACTACAATGAGCAGTTCTTC . TRBJ2-1 TRBV4-2 TRBD1
CASSQDGTGSYEQYF TGCGCCAGCAGCCAAGACGGGACAGGCTCCTACGAGCAGTACTTC few TRBJ2-7 TRBV4-3 TRBD1
CASSGETFYGYTF TGTGCCAGTAGTGGGGAGACCTTCTATGGCTACACCTTC . TRBJ1-2 TRBV19 .
CASRPGSPTLGEQYF TGTGCCAGCAGGCCTGGGAGTCCAACTCTCGGGGAGCAGTACTTC . TRBJ2-7 TRBV28 .
CASSRLGGGLGYGYTF TGTGCCAGCAGCCGCCTAGGGGGCGGACTGGGCTATGGCTACACCTTC . TRBJ1-2 TRBV7-9 TRBD1
CASSSRDWEKLFF TGTGCCAGCAGCTCTAGGGACTGGGAAAAACTGTTTTTT . TRBJ1-4 TRBV7-9 .
CASSYRHTNTGELFF TGTGCCAGCAGTTACAGACACACGAACACCGGGGAGCTGTTTTTT . TRBJ2-2 TRBV6-5 .
CASSLTNSYEQYF TGCGCCAGCAGCTTGACAAACTCCTACGAGCAGTACTTC . TRBJ2-7 TRBV5-1 .
CASSQLEGLASTDTQYF TGCGCCAGCAGCCAATTAGAGGGACTAGCCAGCACAGATACGCAGTATTTT few TRBJ2-3 TRBV4-1 TRBD2
CASSPWRGQETQYF TGTGCCAGCAGTCCCTGGCGGGGACAAGAGACCCAGTACTTC . TRBJ2-5 TRBV7-2 .
CASSLDRAVGNEQFF TGTGCCAGCAGCCTCGACAGGGCGGTAGGGAATGAGCAGTTCTTC . TRBJ2-1 TRBV6-5 TRBD1
CASSLATSAVDYEQYF TGTGCCAGCAGCTTAGCGACTAGCGCTGTCGACTACGAGCAGTACTTC . TRBJ2-7 TRBV7-2 TRBD2
CASSWGRGTYEQYF TGTGCCAGCAGTTGGGGGCGGGGGACCTACGAGCAGTACTTC . TRBJ2-7 TRBV6-5 .
CAGSLSNPGGADEQYF TGTGCCGGCAGTTTATCCAATCCGGGAGGGGCTGACGAGCAGTACTTC . TRBJ2-7 TRBV27 TRBD2